This T cell receptor beta chain was retrieved from a study of prognosis after radiotherapy for stage I lung cancer (dated by TCRdb to the early 2020s). At the level of the whole study: Between April 2018 and 2019, fewer than 20 stage I NSCLC patients were enrolled in Nanjing, China. SBRT was delivered in 3 to 5 fractions with a biologically effective dose of at least 100 Gy, and image-guided IMRT or VMAT was used for delivery. On tumor histology, roughly 12 patients had adenocarcinoma and several had squamous cell carcinoma. Distant metastases were developed by four of the 19 patients after SBRT, at a median of roughly 7 months, whereas no significant progression was observed in the other 15 patients. Enrolled patients comprised 12 to 15 with newly diagnosed primary stage I lung tumors and five with oligometastatic NSCLC after surgical resection of the primary tumor. All patients were regarded as medically inoperable, because of comorbidities in about a dozen patients and refusal of surgery in several patients. The study profiled peripheral blood TCR beta repertoires from stage I NSCLC patients before and after stereotactic body radiotherapy and related them to distant failure. No patient received concurrent therapy alongside SBRT. The cohort included more than 10 men and five to seven women, with a median age of around 70 years and a range of about 50 to 85 years. The study took one blood sample before SBRT and one after SBRT from each of roughly 19 patients and sequenced all 40 or so samples.

Two rounds of multiplex PCR were performed to amplify the TCR beta CDR3 region from genomic DNA. The first PCR round used primers specific to each TRBV and TRBJ gene, and the primer sequences were filed in Chinese patent CN105087789A. The second PCR round used universal primers. The Roche High Pure PCR Template Preparation Kit was used to extract genomic DNA from frozen PBMCs. Paired-end sequencing with 151 bp reads was performed on the libraries using an Illumina HiSeq 3000. Under the source paper's analysis protocol: CutAdapt was used to discard raw reads that did not contain the multiplex PCR primer sequences. Using PEAR, the high-quality paired reads were merged into contigs. MiXCR assigned TRB V, D and J gene segments to each contig by aligning to reference sequences. CDR3 sequences were clustered by base quality and sequence similarity to remove sequencing errors. Diversity was calculated as Shannon entropy divided by the natural log of the number of productive TCR sequences. Clonality was computed as one minus the ratio of Shannon entropy to the natural log of the number of unique clonotypes. The Youden index of ROC curves was used to select progression-free survival cut-offs for repertoire metrics, and analyses were performed in R 3.5.3. The public reads were reprocessed in TCRdb via fastp at Q25 and MiXCR, keeping in-frame beta chains. Merged by CDR3 protein, the rows form single entries marked with the most common genes and DNA. The V and J calls, along with clone size, are taken from TCRdb and not from the paper's own processing. The sample profile shows 15,000 or so distinct CDR3 sequences; roughly 30% of them were found once. Approximately 33% of the sample goes to the ten largest clones.

A history of other malignancies or of prior chemotherapy or radiotherapy was absent in all patients, and node-negative disease was shown on CT and PET/CT in all patients. Roughly 6 milliliters of peripheral venous blood were drawn into EDTA tubes at each of two time points. PBMCs were isolated by Ficoll-Paque Plus density-gradient centrifugation. Right after collection, samples were placed at -80 degrees C and kept there until analysis. Here is what the overall study found, with its caveats: The study was limited by the small cohort and short follow-up, and independent validation of the study findings is required. TRBV and TRBJ usage frequencies reportedly varied with metastasis status, involving two V genes at baseline and about 10 V and two J genes after SBRT. All reported P values were unadjusted for multiple comparisons. Tumor specificity of expanded TCR clones was not determined. A decrease in unique TCR clone counts was observed after SBRT (median approximately 9,800 before versus some 7,000 after; Wilcoxon paired P=0.011). Post-SBRT Shannon entropy and its change from baseline were lower in patients who developed distant metastases; baseline Shannon entropy was not associated with metastases.

This clonotype was recorded many times. The specificity of this receptor is unknown. The record has no base qualities; no much larger clone is one base away. The germline V and J ends show losses of 4 bases and 4 bases respectively, and no gene match explains 0 bases of the junction. The germline V gene encodes CDR1 DFQATT and CDR2 SNEGSKA (reference sequence). The CDR3 runs 11 residues from the cysteine to the phenylalanine. Of the read, only the CDR3 DNA is kept; its 33 bases are in frame from base 1. The sequence is built from TRBV20-1 and TRBJ2-5, with TRBD2 matching 7 junction bases. Sequencing used PBMCs, obtained before or after stereotactic body radiation therapy (not recorded which). The TCR was taken from a donor of 50 years or more with non-small cell lung cancer. The CDR3 protein: CSATGGETQYF. The bases are TGCAGTGCTACGGGGGGAGAGACCCAGTACTTC.